This T cell receptor beta chain comes out of a study of blood T cell repertoires in COVID-19. Libraries were prepared by immunoSEQ multiplex PCR; TCRdb keeps only in-frame clonotypes and omits some of them. Altogether 170,000 or so clones are present, approximately 88% being singletons, with the ten largest covering over 6.5%. This clone was seen only once. V shed 2 bases and J shed 2 bases, with 7 bases lying between them. The length of the CDR3 is 14 residues. Germline V gives CDR1 SGHDN, CDR2 FVKESK. It was during active infection that Seattle patients were enrolled and then longitudinally followed.

This sequence was found in a woman aged 40 to 55 with COVID-19, enrolled during active disease. Sequencing was done on a sample of peripheral blood. J is TRBJ1-5 and V is TRBV14; tentatively, D is TRBD1 (5 bases). DNA for the CDR3: TGTGCCAGCAGCCAACGCAGGGGCAATCAGCCCCAGCATTTT. This gives the protein CASSQRRGNQPQHF.